This TCR beta chain was documented in a study of shared clonotypes between healthy human individuals. Overall study results and limits: It was the non-shared clonotypes that had lower generation probabilities than clonotypes shared by all four donors.

Replicate PCRs from sorted subsets contained roughly 190 ng DNA, which is some 30,000 T cell genomes. Here immunoSEQ multiplex PCR was the method, and the copy in TCRdb shows in-frame clones only, minus some. The sample has over 2 million clones; about nine tenths are singletons. Only Caucasian adults living in Nashville, Tennessee made up the donor group. This clone turned up a few times. Its antigen is currently unknown. The CDR3 has 14 amino acids. The V end was cut by 6 bases, the J end by 4 bases, with 12 bases between. Germline CDR1 SEHNR, CDR2 FQNEAQ (reference sequence). The chain couples TRBV7-9 to TRBJ1-4; D possibly corresponds to TRBD1 (5 bases). The sequencing input was naive CD4+ T cells from PBMCs. The subset is: CD45RA+ positively selected. The sequence derives from a man between 18 and 35 years old in good health. Some clones in this sample may be carry-over from other donors' samples. The CDR3, as DNA: TGTGCCAGCAGGTTCGGGGGAGGTAATGAAAAACTGTTTTTT. This sequence encodes CASRFGGGNEKLFF.